The 28 T cell receptor beta chains in this list originate from one sample, sequenced in a study of human T cells and chemical hapten exposure (dated by TCRdb to 2020 to 2022). The library was obtained by RACE. Sequencing was performed on a NextSeq 500. Clones were called with MiXCR by TCRdb after fastp trimmed the public reads at Q25, and only in-frame beta chains were retained. Each CDR3 protein appears once, grouped with its most common genes and DNA. The sample table holds 95,000 or so distinct CDR3 sequences, of which 11% were seen once. 2.5% to 4% of the sample is in the top ten clones. The time point tag for this specimen amounts to: patch test 2, 6 weeks after DPC sensitization. Read against the paper, the sample's treatment or condition label means: therapeutic diphenylcyclopropenone sensitization with weekly scalp DPC. The material was whole blood, obtained in connection with sensitization to the hapten diphenylcyclopropenone (DPC). These TCRs come from a woman in her thirties or forties with alopecia areata. Some clones in this sample may be carry-over from other donors' samples.

This clonotype showed up just a few times. The rearrangement links TRBV30 to TRBJ1-6; 8 bases map to TRBD1. Per germline, CDR1 GTSNPN and CDR2 SVGIG (reference sequence). V was clipped by 5 bases and J by 7 bases; unmatched bases: 7. This CDR3 region has 14 residues. CDR3 DNA: TGTGCCTGGTCCCGGGACAGGACCAATTCACCCCTCCACTTT. Protein: CAWSRDRTNSPLHF.

Ten or more counts support this clonotype. This chain connects TRBV7-2 to TRBJ1-5; tentative D call: TRBD1 (5 bases). The CDR3 is 16 amino acids. Germline-derived CDR1 and CDR2 are SGHTA and FQGNSA. The V end lost 4 bases, the J end lost 1 base, and 14 bases lay between the germline ends. The CDR3 protein is CASSYLGGQSNQPQHF. CDR3 bases: TGTGCCAGCAGCTACCTCGGGGGTCAGAGCAATCAGCCCCAGCATTTT.

This sequence joins TRBV9 and TRBJ2-3; D is ambiguous. The germline V gene encodes CDR1 SGDLS and CDR2 YYNGEE. V lost 0 bases and J 0 bases, leaving 8 bases between the germline ends. This CDR3 has 15 amino acids. As DNA, the CDR3 is TGTGCCAGCAGCGTAGCTCACACTAGCACAGATACGCAGTATTTT. It specifies CASSVAHTSTDTQYF. Supplemented by reference TRBV9 and TRBJ2-3, the full variable domain reads DSGVTQTPKHLITATGQRVTLRCSPRSGDLSVYWYQQSLDQGLQFLIQYYNGEERAKGNILERFSAQQFPDLHSELNLSSLELGDSALYFCASSVAHTSTDTQYFGPGTRLTVL.

This clonotype was seen at least ten times. The chain is built from TRBV2 and TRBJ1-5; D is uncertain. Germline V gene lookup returns CDR1 SNHLY and CDR2 FYNNEI. V lost 1 base and J lost 6, with 16 bases in between. This CDR3 is built from 16 residues. The CDR3 DNA follows: TGTGCCAGCAGTGAAGGGACCAGTGGGATAAGTCAGCCCCAGCATTTT. Protein: CASSEGTSGISQPQHF.

The V call is TRBV6-2 or TRBV6-3, the J call TRBJ2-3, with 10 bases identical to TRBD2. The CDR3 has 16 residues. Germline CDR1 reads MNHEY; CDR2 reads SVGEGT. The V gene end was trimmed by 6 bases and the J gene end by 3 bases; junction bases not matched to a gene: 9. The CDR3 loop is CASRKSAGGMTDTQYF. The CDR3 coding sequence is TGTGCCAGCAGGAAATCAGCGGGAGGGATGACAGATACGCAGTATTTT.

A few counts support this clonotype. The genes are TRBV2 and TRBJ1-1; 9 positions agree with TRBD1. Germline CDR1 reads SNHLY; CDR2 reads FYNNEI. This CDR3 spans 15 amino acids. The V and J ends lost 6 bases and 1 base, in that order; junction bases with no gene match: 6. The CDR3 region is CASSARGQGNTEAFF. CDR3 sequence (DNA): TGTGCCAGCAGCGCCCGGGGACAGGGGAACACTGAAGCTTTCTTT.

There are many counts of this clonotype. J is TRBJ2-1 and V is TRBV3-1, with no clear D. This CDR3 is 14 amino acids long. Trimming removed 1 base at V and 9 bases at J, with 13 bases between. CDR1 and CDR2 from the germline V gene are LGHDT and YNNKEL (reference sequence). The CDR3 coding sequence is TGTGCCAGCAGCCAAGGGATAACCGGCGGTGAGCAGTTCTTC. Translating it yields CASSQGITGGEQFF.

This clonotype was observed a handful of times. The chain has TRBV30 and TRBJ1-5; TRBD1 is a possible D gene (5 bases). Trimming pared 2 bases from V and 2 bases from J, leaving 10 bases between. Germline V gene sequence: CDR1 GTSNPN, CDR2 SVGIG (reference sequence). The CDR3 has 14 amino acids. In nucleotides, the CDR3 is TGTGCCTGGAGTAAGGGAGGGGGCAATCAGCCCCAGCATTTT. Encoded protein: CAWSKGGGNQPQHF. Full variable domain (outside the CDR3, taken from reference TRBV30 and TRBJ1-5): SQTIHQWPATLVQPVGSPLSLECTVEGTSNPNLYWYRQAAGRGLQLLFYSVGIGQISSEVPQNLSASRPQDRQFILSSKKLLLSDSGFYLCAWSKGGGNQPQHFGDGTRLSIL.

The gene calls are TRBV29-1 and TRBJ2-7, with 7 bases matching TRBD1. The CDR3 sequence is 12 residues long. In germline, CDR1 is SQVTM, CDR2 ANQGSEA. Trimming took 8 bases from V and 6 from J; bases not matched to a gene: 10. CDR3 loop: CSPRQGGCEQYF. The CDR3 region has the DNA TGCAGCCCAAGACAGGGTGGCTGCGAGCAGTACTTC.

The table lists this clonotype with many counts. The chain combines TRBV29-1 with TRBJ2-3, with D perhaps matching TRBD1 (5 bases). V was trimmed by 5 bases and J by 2 bases, leaving 23 bases between them. The CDR3 sequence is 17 residues long. From germline, CDR1 is SQVTM and CDR2 ANQGSEA. The CDR3 protein is CSVLPFGRAQSTDTQYF. The CDR3 nucleotides are TGCAGCGTTCTCCCTTTTGGCAGGGCCCAGTCCACAGATACGCAGTATTTT.

In its sample, this clonotype was seen many times. The chain links TRBV4-2 to TRBJ1-5, with 7 nucleotides matching TRBD1. V dropped 4 bases and J dropped 2; count of bases not matched to a gene: 14. CDR3 length: 18 residues. The V gene's germline CDR1 is LGHNA and CDR2 YNFKEQ. The CDR3 nucleotides read TGTGCCAGCAGCCGAGTAGCTCGACAGGGCGAGGGCAATCAGCCCCAGCATTTT. Its translation is CASSRVARQGEGNQPQHF.

The sample holds many counts of this clonotype. This chain connects TRBV29-1 to TRBJ1-6; TRBD1 matches 8 bases. Germline assignment: CDR1 SQVTM and CDR2 ANQGSEA. The CDR3 length is 13 residues. J was trimmed by 8 bases and V by 6 bases; bases with no gene match: 6. CDR3 sequence reads: CSVRTGSDSPLHF. In DNA form, the CDR3 reads TGCAGCGTCCGGACAGGGTCGGATTCACCCCTCCACTTT.

Ten or more counts support this clonotype. The V gene is TRBV3-1, the J gene TRBJ1-1; tentatively, D is TRBD1 (5 bases). Trimming shortened V by 8 bases and J by 2 bases, and 24 bases separated the two germline ends. Germline values: CDR1 LGHDT, CDR2 YNNKEL (reference sequence). The CDR3 runs to 17 residues. CDR3 sequence reads: CASAPRGRTLFNTEAFF. The CDR3 DNA reads as TGTGCCAGCGCCCCCCGGGGACGGACCCTCTTCAACACTGAAGCTTTCTTT.

This clonotype has at least ten counts. The J gene is TRBJ1-1, the V gene TRBV4-2; D gene unclear. The CDR3 length is 14 residues. The germline V gene encodes CDR1 LGHNA and CDR2 YNFKEQ. The V gene lost 5 bases and the J gene lost 0 bases, with 10 bases spanning the gap. CDR3 in amino acids: CASSDGALNTEAFF. CDR3 nucleotides: TGTGCCAGCAGCGATGGAGCCTTGAACACTGAAGCTTTCTTT.

The CDR3 region has the DNA TGTGCCAGCAGCGATGGGCAGCAAGAGACCCAGTACTTC. Protein sequence: CASSDGQQETQYF. This rearrangement joins TRBV9 to TRBJ2-5; D call uncertain. Looked up from germline, CDR1 is SGDLS and CDR2 is YYNGEE. The CDR3 totals 13 residues. Trimming removed 3 bases from V and 2 bases from J, with 8 bases in between.

This clonotype was detected a few times. V and J are TRBV7-8 and TRBJ1-6; the D is unclear. Trimming left V 0 bases short and J 8 bases short, with 8 bases between. The CDR3 is made up of 14 amino acids. Germline V gene lookup returns CDR1 SGHVS and CDR2 FQNEAQ. The CDR3 loop is CASSLAGQDSPLHF. CDR3 sequence (DNA): TGTGCCAGCAGCTTAGCAGGGCAGGATTCACCCCTCCACTTT.

This chain links TRBV7-2 with TRBJ2-6; D may be TRBD1 (5 bases). Trimming shortened V by 4 bases and J by 0 bases, and 13 bases separated the two germline ends. This CDR3 is built from 17 residues. Per germline, CDR1 SGHTA and CDR2 FQGNSA. CDR3 protein: CASSYRQISSGANVLTF. Here the CDR3 DNA reads TGTGCCAGCAGCTACCGACAGATCAGCTCTGGGGCCAACGTCCTGACTTTC.

This clonotype showed up just a few times. CDR3 protein: CATLLAGGSDTQYF. CDR3 nucleotide sequence: TGTGCCACCCTCCTAGCGGGGGGTTCAGATACGCAGTATTTT. The chain recombines TRBV24-1 with TRBJ2-3, with 11 bases aligning to TRBD2. This CDR3 has 14 residues. CDR1 KGHDR and CDR2 SFDVKD come from the germline V gene. After removal of 9 bases from V and 4 bases from J, the junction contained 5 bases not matched to a gene.

This clonotype was seen only a few times. J is TRBJ2-7 and V is TRBV3-1; 10 positions match TRBD2. Germline V lookup: CDR1 LGHDT, CDR2 YNNKEL (reference sequence). The CDR3 totals 15 residues. Trimming cost V 0 bases and J 6 bases; bases outside gene matches: 5. The CDR3 region has the DNA TGTGCCAGCAGCCAAGACCTAGCGGGGGCCACCGAGCAGTACTTC. Translated, it gives CASSQDLAGATEQYF.

This clonotype has ten or more counts. The chain is built from TRBV7-2 and TRBJ2-7, with D tentatively TRBD2 (5 bases). V was cut by 2 bases and J by 2 bases, with 10 bases left in between. The CDR3 loop spans 14 amino acids. In germline, CDR1 is SGHTA, CDR2 FQGNSA. The CDR3 loop reads CASSLMGAAYEQYF. CDR3 coding DNA: TGTGCCAGCAGCTTAATGGGAGCTGCCTACGAGCAGTACTTC.

This clonotype has more than one count but fewer than ten. The genes are TRBV29-1 and TRBJ1-1; tentative D call: TRBD1 (6 bases). Trimming took off 3 bases at V and 0 bases at J, with 8 bases between the two ends. The length of the CDR3 is 13 residues. CDR1 and CDR2 from the germline V gene are SQVTM and ANQGSEA. CDR3 residues: CSVDGQLNTEAFF. The CDR3 DNA follows: TGCAGCGTTGACGGACAGCTGAACACTGAAGCTTTCTTT.

This clonotype was picked up many times. This chain uses TRBV20-1 with TRBJ1-2; a weak D match, TRBD1 (5 bases). In germline, CDR1 is DFQATT, CDR2 SNEGSKA (reference sequence). The ends were cut back, 1 base at V and 8 bases at J, with 14 bases in the middle. The CDR3 has 13 residues. CDR3 residues: CSARGTSTDGYTF. The CDR3 region has the DNA TGCAGTGCTAGAGGGACATCAACGGACGGCTACACCTTC.

The table lists this clonotype with a count of one. Germline is not matched at one junction end, which may reflect a read error. The J gene is TRBJ2-7, the V gene TRBV27; 7 bases are shared with TRBD2. The CDR3 runs to 11 residues. Germline CDR1 reads MNHEY; CDR2 reads SMNVEV (reference sequence). The CDR3 nucleotides read TGTGCCAGCAGGGGGGGGTACGAGAAGTACTTC. Protein: CASRGGYEKYF.

This clonotype was picked up a small number of times. The chain combines TRBV20-1 with TRBJ1-3, with a weak D call TRBD1 (5 bases). CDR3 size: 15 residues. Germline V gene data show CDR1 as DFQATT and CDR2 as SNEGSKA (reference sequence). Trimming removed 4 bases from V and 0 bases from J, with 13 bases in between. For the CDR3, the DNA is TGCAGTGCTACCCATGGGGCCATCTCTGGAAACACCATATATTTT. The encoded protein is CSATHGAISGNTIYF.

The chain uses TRBV20-1 and TRBJ1-1; the D is unclear. Germline V gene data show CDR1 as DFQATT and CDR2 as SNEGSKA (reference sequence). The CDR3 contains 13 residues. V lost 0 bases and J 7 bases, leaving 12 bases between the germline ends. The CDR3 is CSARDSTRNEAFF. For the CDR3, the DNA is TGCAGTGCTAGAGATAGTACGAGAAATGAAGCTTTCTTT.

This rearrangement joins TRBV6-5 to TRBJ2-2; the D gene is possibly TRBD2 (6 bases). CDR1 is MNHEY and CDR2 is SVGAGI in the germline V gene. CDR3 length: 15 residues. V lost 6 bases and J lost 4, with 15 bases in between. The DNA of the CDR3 is TGTGCCAGCAGGCGGGACCTAAAGATCACCGGGGAGCTGTTTTTT. The encoded protein is CASRRDLKITGELFF.

This chain connects TRBV5-5 to TRBJ2-2, with TRBD1 identical over 8 bases. This CDR3 has 16 amino acids. Germline V gene lookup returns CDR1 SGHKS and CDR2 YYEKEE (reference sequence). The J segment lost 1 base and the V segment lost 4 bases, leaving 6 bases of the junction unmatched. The CDR3 coding sequence is TGTGCCAGCAGCAACACAGGGGGTATGAACACCGGGGAGCTGTTTTTT. Its translation is CASSNTGGMNTGELFF.

This clonotype was seen ten or more times. V gene TRBV6-2 or TRBV6-3 combines with J gene TRBJ2-1, with D uncertain. Germline assignment: CDR1 MNHEY and CDR2 SVGEGT. The CDR3 loop spans 13 amino acids. The V end was cut by 2 bases, the J end by 4 bases, with 6 bases between. This CDR3 reads CASSYASYNEQFF. In nucleotides, the CDR3 is TGTGCCAGCAGTTACGCCTCTTACAATGAGCAGTTCTTC.